These T cell receptor beta chains were read from a single sample in a study of T cells in localized non-small cell lung cancer. Libraries were prepared by immunoSEQ multiplex PCR; TCRdb keeps only in-frame clonotypes and omits some of them. This sample has about 26,000 clones, with 85% to 95% found just once. The specimen comprised peripheral blood, sampled before any cancer treatment. These receptors came from a female donor aged 60 or older with stage II squamous cell lung carcinoma. The CDR3 runs from the conserved cysteine through the conserved F or W. A D gene is named only where the DNA matches it firmly.

TRBJ2-7,-,TRBV20-1,CSARDGYEQYF
TRBJ2-3,TRBD2,TRBV29-1,CSVHGTSGGSDTQYF
TRBJ2-7,-,TRBV2,CASFARYEQYF
TRBJ1-1,-,TRBV18,CASSPDLGNTEAFF
TRBJ2-7,TRBD1,TRBV7-2,CASSLKTGNHEQYF
TRBJ1-1,TRBD1,TRBV6-5,CASSYARTGELKAFF
TRBJ1-1,-,TRBV7-9,CASSLRPNTEAFF
TRBJ1-6,-,TRBV30,CAWSVRQLYNSPLHF
TRBJ2-5,-,TRBV5-1,CASSSVGEETQYF
TRBJ1-5,-,TRBV7-2,CASSSSSITPQHF
TRBJ1-1,-,TRBV11-1,CASSVQTPNTEAFF
TRBJ1-5,-,TRBV1,CTSSQGALGRGYSNQPQHF
TRBJ2-7,TRBD1,TRBV14,CASSQAWTGYEQYF
TRBJ1-1,-,TRBV30,CAWSVYGGFTEAFF
TRBJ2-6,-,TRBV29-1,CSVRQVISGANVLTF
TRBJ1-2,TRBD1,TRBV7-2,CASSLIFDRGPDGYTF
TRBJ2-7,-,TRBV14,CASSHPLSGPQRLYEQYF
TRBJ1-1,-,TRBV30,CAWSDRAVAEAFF
TRBJ2-7,TRBD1,TRBV6-1,CASTRGYTGAEQYF
TRBJ1-5,-,TRBV7-2,CASSLDFRVDQPQHF
TRBJ2-3,-,TRBV5-4,CASSQSGVVGTDTQYF
TRBJ2-7,-,TRBV7-2,CASSVGSFTSYEQYF
TRBJ1-2,-,TRBV15,CATSREGYGYTF
TRBJ1-5,-,TRBV7-2,CASSSTLPNAQHF
TRBJ1-4,TRBD1,TRBV28,CASSLGTGMGRGLFF
TRBJ2-7,TRBD1,TRBV11-2,CASSLGKDRGRSNYEQYF
TRBJ2-1,TRBD2,TRBV4-3,CASSQEIVGGSSSSYNEQFF
TRBJ1-5,TRBD1,TRBV7-9,CASSLKGAGPDQPQHF
TRBJ2-1,TRBD1,TRBV25-1,CASSTGGAYNEQFF
TRBJ1-2,-,TRBV19,CASRAGGTGYTF
TRBJ2-3,TRBD2,TRBV27,CASSLLWSGGAYRTDTQYF
TRBJ1-1,-,TRBV18,CASSPPSRSTEAFF
TRBJ2-2,-,TRBV9,CASSVYSSGELFF
TRBJ2-1,-,TRBV4-1,CASSHSRTGGEQFF
TRBJ2-1,-,TRBV7-2,CASSLEQGRGQFF
TRBJ1-1,-,TRBV7-6,CASSPGTWATEAFF
TRBJ2-1,-,TRBV5-1,CASSLGGPINEQFF
TRBJ1-1,TRBD1,TRBV10-3,CAISEPGGTEAFF
TRBJ2-7,TRBD1,TRBV9,CASSVGDRVGTYEQYF
TRBJ1-2,-,TRBV6-5,CASSYGGGDGYTF
TRBJ2-7,-,TRBV18,CASSVTPSYEQYF
TRBJ1-4,-,TRBV7-2,CASSLSGSNEKLFF
TRBJ1-2,-,TRBV30,CAWSVSGFNGYTF
TRBJ1-3,-,TRBV5-6,CASSRYGYDSGNTIYF
TRBJ1-1,-,TRBV7-6,CASTALGAEAFF
TRBJ1-1,-,TRBV7-9,CASSPKGSVRTEAFF
TRBJ2-7,-,TRBV5-1,CASSANSYEQYF
TRBJ1-5,-,TRBV19,CASSRDAYSNQPQHF
TRBJ2-5,TRBD2,TRBV5-1,CASSLSTSGETQYF
TRBJ2-2,TRBD2,TRBV2,CASTERGLAGGYTGELFF
TRBJ2-1,TRBD2,TRBV6-6,CASDLAGFYNEQFF
TRBJ2-5,-,TRBV7-2,CASSFRTGGETQYF
TRBJ1-4,-,TRBV7-2,CASSSRPRGTNEKLFF
TRBJ2-7,-,TRBV7-3,CASSAAGDAYEQYF
TRBJ1-4,-,TRBV5-1,CASSLASATNEKLFF